These 10 T cell receptor beta chains came from one sample sequenced in a study of blood T cell repertoires in COVID-19. The table came from immunoSEQ multiplex PCR; TCRdb's copy has only in-frame clones and leaves some out. The sample contains 280,000 or so clones, around 89% of which appear only once. The sequenced material came from peripheral blood. These receptors originate from a woman aged 60-70 years with acute or convalescent COVID-19.

This clone is a singleton in its sample. V usage is TRBV7-8 and J usage is TRBJ1-1, with unresolved D. This CDR3 has 17 amino acids. Trimming took off 5 bases at V and 1 base at J, with 20 bases between the two ends. The germline CDR1 and CDR2 sequences are SGHVS and FQNEAQ. DNA of the CDR3: TGTGCCAGCAGCCCCCGCACAGTCCCCATGCCGAACACTGAAGCTTTCTTT. Protein sequence: CASSPRTVPMPNTEAFF.

The chain links TRBV6-5 to TRBJ1-2, with D tentatively TRBD1 (6 bases). Trimming left V 6 bases short and J 8 bases short, with 16 bases between. The CDR3 runs to 13 residues. CDR1 MNHEY and CDR2 SVGAGI come from the germline V gene. The CDR3 nucleotides are TGTGCCAGCAGACCGGGGGGCTTCGGGGGCTACACCTTC. Translating it yields CASRPGGFGGYTF.

This chain links TRBV2 with TRBJ1-6; D is undetermined. The CDR3 is 13 amino acids. Germline values: CDR1 SNHLY, CDR2 FYNNEI. V shed 6 bases and J shed 9 bases, with 12 bases lying between them. In DNA, the CDR3 is TGTGCCAGCAGCGGGGAAAGCACTTCACCCCTCCACTTT. Translating it yields CASSGESTSPLHF.

The chain recombines TRBV2 with TRBJ2-2; 7 nucleotides line up with TRBD1. This CDR3 is built from 16 residues. With 3 bases clipped from V and 3 bases from J, the junction kept 7 bases outside the gene matches. Germline V gives CDR1 SNHLY, CDR2 FYNNEI. The CDR3 region has the DNA TGTGCCAGCAGTGAGCCGAGGGGGCAGGACACCGGGGAGCTGTTTTTT. As protein: CASSEPRGQDTGELFF.

The chain has TRBV27 and TRBJ1-5, with 9 bases identical to TRBD1. The CDR3 is made up of 18 amino acids. Germline trimming cut 4 bases from V and 3 bases from J; bases unmatched to any gene: 13. Germline V lookup: CDR1 MNHEY, CDR2 SMNVEV (reference sequence). The CDR3 DNA follows: TGTGCCAGCAGTTCCAGAAGTCCCGGGACAGGGTTCAATCAGCCCCAGCATTTT. Translation gives CASSSRSPGTGFNQPQHF.

V is TRBV4-2 and J is TRBJ2-1; D uncertain. This CDR3 region has 13 residues. V lost 0 bases and J lost 4, with 4 bases in between. CDR1 is LGHNA and CDR2 is YNFKEQ in the germline V gene. CDR3 sequence: CASSQDPYNEQFF. The CDR3 coding sequence is TGTGCCAGCAGCCAAGATCCTTACAATGAGCAGTTCTTC.

V gene TRBV11-1 combines with J gene TRBJ2-2, with D maybe TRBD2 (5 bases). This CDR3 has 13 residues. Germline CDR1 reads SGHAT; CDR2 reads FQDESV (reference sequence). The V end was cut by 5 bases, the J end by 7 bases, with 11 bases between. Here the CDR3 DNA reads TGTGCCAGCAGCGCTGGAGGATTCGGGGAGCTGTTTTTT. Amino acid sequence: CASSAGGFGELFF.

The chain has TRBV5-5 and TRBJ2-1; the D gene is possibly TRBD2 (5 bases). The germline V gene encodes CDR1 SGHKS and CDR2 YYEKEE (reference sequence). This CDR3 has 16 amino acids. V gave up 4 bases and J gave up 3 bases, with 17 bases separating them. The CDR3 loop reads CASSPGASGNYNEQFF. The CDR3 DNA follows: TGTGCCAGCAGCCCTGGAGCGTCGGGGAACTACAATGAGCAGTTCTTC.

The chain links TRBV2 to TRBJ2-5, with D possibly being TRBD2 (6 bases). CDR1 SNHLY and CDR2 FYNNEI come from the germline V gene. The CDR3 runs 13 residues. Trimming removed 6 bases at V and 1 base at J, with 9 bases between. CDR3 in amino acids: CASSGDSQETQYF. The CDR3, as DNA: TGTGCCAGCAGCGGGGACTCCCAAGAGACCCAGTACTTC.

The sample holds one count of this clone. The chain is built from TRBV6-6 and TRBJ2-7; 9 bases match TRBD2. V shed 6 bases, J shed 0 bases, and the junction held 0 bases outside the gene matches. The CDR3 is 13 residues long. Germline loops: CDR1 MNHNY, CDR2 SVGAGI (reference sequence). DNA for the CDR3: TGTGCCAGCAGGACTAGCGGCTCCTACGAGCAGTACTTC. It codes for CASRTSGSYEQYF.